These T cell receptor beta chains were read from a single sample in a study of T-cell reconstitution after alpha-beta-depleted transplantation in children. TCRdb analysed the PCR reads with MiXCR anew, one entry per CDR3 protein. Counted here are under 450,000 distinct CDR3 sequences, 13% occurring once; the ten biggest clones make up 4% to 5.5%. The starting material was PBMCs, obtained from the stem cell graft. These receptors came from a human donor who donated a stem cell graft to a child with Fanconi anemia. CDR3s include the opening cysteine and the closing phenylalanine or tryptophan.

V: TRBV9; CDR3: CASSVGGESEQYF
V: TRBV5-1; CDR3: CASSWGQGTEAFF
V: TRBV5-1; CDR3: CASSPPTRNYGYTF
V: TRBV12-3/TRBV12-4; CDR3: CASSLVGDWAEAFF
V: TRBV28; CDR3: CASSTYRESSKFTDTQYF
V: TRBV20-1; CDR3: CSSMGQGTTEAFF
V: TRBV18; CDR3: CASSQTTSGQETQYF
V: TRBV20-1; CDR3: CSAPRGAWTDTQYF
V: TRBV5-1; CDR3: CASSPGQEGKQFF
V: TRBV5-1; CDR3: CASSPWYDQPQHF
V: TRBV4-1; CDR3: CASSQGQGYEQFF
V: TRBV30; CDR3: CAWRLGLNTEAFF
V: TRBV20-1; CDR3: CSARDFAAFEAFF
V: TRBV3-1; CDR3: CASSSLGASWDEQFF
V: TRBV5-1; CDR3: CASSLGGSAAPETQYF
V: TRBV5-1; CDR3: CASSLGQPNTEAFF
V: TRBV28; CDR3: CASLRDNRSTGELFF
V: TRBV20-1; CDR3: CSAPDRTGSPSEQFF
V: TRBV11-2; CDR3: CASSSLLADEQFF
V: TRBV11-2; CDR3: CASSLDLRSAKNIQYF
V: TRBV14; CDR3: CASSQPGQGTYQFF
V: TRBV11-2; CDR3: CASSSVGVQLFF